This TCR beta chain was captured by sequencing in a study of post-analysis software for immune sequencing data. Findings and caveats of the study: Normalized Chao1 diversity was significantly lower in multiple sclerosis patients than in controls. Under the F measure, samples that were prepared in one batch clustered strongly together.

Incorporated into the TCR beta cDNA libraries were unique molecular identifiers, which served to reduce PCR and sequencing biases. Using its own MiXCR run on the PCR reads, TCRdb lists one record per CDR3 protein. The sample holds roughly 670,000 distinct CDR3 sequences; roughly three fifths are singletons and the top ten take around 10%. About this clonotype itself: Its antigen is unknown.

The sample comprised blood. The receptor's source is a girl aged 2-10 years with multiple sclerosis.

The CDR3 bases are TGTGCCAGCAGGGGGACAGGGTCCAAAAACATTCAGTACTTC. Amino acids: CASRGTGSKNIQYF. The chain joins TRBV2 to TRBJ2-4; TRBD1 agrees at 9 bases. The CDR3 has 14 residues. Losses at the gene ends were 6 bases for V and 2 bases for J; bases not matched to a gene: 2. Germline V gives CDR1 SNHLY, CDR2 FYNNEI.